The clone carrying this TCR beta chain was detected ten times or more. Trimming removed 8 bases from V and 0 bases from J, with 14 bases in between. The CDR3 loop spans 14 amino acids. The sample belongs to a study of spatial heterogeneity in lung cancer. Time point indicated: blood at routine non-recurrence follow-up after resection. In TCRdb, the 5' RACE reads were re-called with MiXCR into one record per CDR3 protein. The sample lists roughly 70,000 distinct CDR3 sequences, approximately 9% occurring once. V is TRBV12-3 or TRBV12-4 and J is TRBJ2-7, with a tentative D call TRBD1 (5 bases). The specimen comprised PBMCs, sampled at follow-up. This TCR was recovered from a female donor with early-stage non-small cell lung cancer. CDR3 protein: CASAKDSYSYEQYF. CDR3 nucleotides: TGTGCCAGCGCTAAAGACAGTTACTCCTACGAGCAGTACTTC.